This TCR beta chain was sequenced for a study of cytomegalovirus exposure and HLA in healthy donors. CDR3 length: 15 amino acids. From germline, CDR1 is SNHLY and CDR2 FYNNEI. V lost 4 bases, J lost 9 bases, and 19 bases lay in between. PCR involved 60 Vbeta and 13 Jbeta primers. This table comes from immunoSEQ multiplex PCR, and its TCRdb copy is limited to in-frame clones, with some not included. The table shows 110,000 to 150,000 clones, with 73% occurring only once. V usage is TRBV2 and J usage is TRBJ2-1; D gene unclear. This sequence was found in a human donor in good health. Sequencing was performed on PBMCs. The CDR3 loop reads CASSVKFFVSGEQFF. DNA for the CDR3: TGTGCCAGCAGTGTCAAGTTCTTTGTTTCCGGTGAGCAGTTCTTC. Together with reference TRBV2 and TRBJ2-1, the CDR3 gives the full variable domain: EPEVTQTPSHQVTQMGQEVILRCVPISNHLYFYWYRQILGQKVEFLVSFYNNEISEKSEIFDDQFSVERPDGSNFTLKIRSTKLEDSAMYFCASSVKFFVSGEQFFGPGTRLTVL.